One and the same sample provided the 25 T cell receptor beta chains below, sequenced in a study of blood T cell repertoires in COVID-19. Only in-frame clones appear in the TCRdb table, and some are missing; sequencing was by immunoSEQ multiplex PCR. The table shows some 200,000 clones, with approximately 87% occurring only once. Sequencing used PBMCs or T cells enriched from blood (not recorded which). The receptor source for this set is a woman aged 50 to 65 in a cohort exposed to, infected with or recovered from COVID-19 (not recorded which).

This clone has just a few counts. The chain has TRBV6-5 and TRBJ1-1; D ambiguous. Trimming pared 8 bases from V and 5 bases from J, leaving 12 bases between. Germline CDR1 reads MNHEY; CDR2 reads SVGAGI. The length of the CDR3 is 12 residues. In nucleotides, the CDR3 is TGTGCCAGCGGATATAGGGAGACTGAAGCTTTCTTT. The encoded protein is CASGYRETEAFF.

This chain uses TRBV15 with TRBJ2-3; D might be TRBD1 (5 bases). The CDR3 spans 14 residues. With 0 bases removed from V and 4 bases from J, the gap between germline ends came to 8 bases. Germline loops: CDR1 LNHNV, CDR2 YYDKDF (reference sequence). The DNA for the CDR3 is TGTGCCACCAGCAGAGAAGGGGCCCCAGATACGCAGTATTTT. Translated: CATSREGAPDTQYF.

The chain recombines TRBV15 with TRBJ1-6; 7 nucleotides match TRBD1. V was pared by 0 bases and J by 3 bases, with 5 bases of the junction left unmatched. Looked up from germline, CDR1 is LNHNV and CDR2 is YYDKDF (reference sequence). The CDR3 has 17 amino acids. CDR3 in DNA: TGTGCCACCAGCAGAGAGGTTGGGGACAGCTATAATTCACCCCTCCACTTT. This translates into CATSREVGDSYNSPLHF. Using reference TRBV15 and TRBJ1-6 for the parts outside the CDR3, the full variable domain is DAMVIQNPRYQVTQFGKPVTLSCSQTLNHNVMYWYQQKSSQAPKLLFHYYDKDFNNEADTPDNFQSRRPNTSFCFLDIRSPGLGDTAMYLCATSREVGDSYNSPLHFGNGTRLTVT.

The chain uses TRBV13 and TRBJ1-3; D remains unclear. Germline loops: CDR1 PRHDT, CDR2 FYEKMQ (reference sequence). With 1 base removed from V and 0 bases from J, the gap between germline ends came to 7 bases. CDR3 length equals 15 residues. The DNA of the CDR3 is TGTGCCAGCAGCTTAGTAACAAACTCTGGAAACACCATATATTTT. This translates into CASSLVTNSGNTIYF.

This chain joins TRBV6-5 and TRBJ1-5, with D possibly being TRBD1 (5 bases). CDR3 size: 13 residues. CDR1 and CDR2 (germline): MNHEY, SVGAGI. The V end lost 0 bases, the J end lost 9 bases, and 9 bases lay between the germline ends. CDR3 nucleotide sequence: TGTGCCAGCAGTTACTCGTGGGGGGGGCCCCAGCATTTT. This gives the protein CASSYSWGGPQHF.

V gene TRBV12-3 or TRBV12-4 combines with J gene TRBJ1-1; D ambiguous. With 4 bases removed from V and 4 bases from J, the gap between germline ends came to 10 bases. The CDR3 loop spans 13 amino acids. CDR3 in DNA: TGTGCCAGCAGTTGGGGAGGGATCACTGAAGCTTTCTTT. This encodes CASSWGGITEAFF.

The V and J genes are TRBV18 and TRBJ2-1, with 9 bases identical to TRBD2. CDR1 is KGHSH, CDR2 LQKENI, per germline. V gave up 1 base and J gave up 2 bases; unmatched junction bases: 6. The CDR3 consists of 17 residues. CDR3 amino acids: CASSPLGQRGAYNEQFF. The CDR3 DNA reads TGTGCCAGCTCACCACTTGGACAGCGGGGGGCCTACAATGAGCAGTTCTTC.

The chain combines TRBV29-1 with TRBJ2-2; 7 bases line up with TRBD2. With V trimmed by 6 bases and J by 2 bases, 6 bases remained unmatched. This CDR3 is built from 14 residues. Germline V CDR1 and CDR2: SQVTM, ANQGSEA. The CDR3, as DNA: TGCAGCGTGTGGGGGGGACCTAACACCGGGGAGCTGTTTTTT. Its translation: CSVWGGPNTGELFF.

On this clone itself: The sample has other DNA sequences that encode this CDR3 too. The CDR3 reads CASSPSSGNTIYF. In DNA form, the CDR3 reads TGTGCCAGCAGCCCGTCCTCTGGAAACACCATATATTTT. The chain uses TRBV7-2 and TRBJ1-3; no clear D gene. Germline loops: CDR1 SGHTA, CDR2 FQGNSA. The CDR3 is 13 residues long. With 5 bases removed from V and 0 bases from J, the gap between germline ends came to 5 bases.

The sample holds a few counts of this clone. The CDR3 here is CASSRNQGGETNTGELFF. The DNA for the CDR3 is TGCGCCAGCAGCAGGAATCAGGGCGGGGAGACGAACACCGGGGAGCTGTTTTTT. The chain joins TRBV5-1 to TRBJ2-2, with D possibly TRBD2 on 6 matching bases. Germline lookup yields CDR1 SGHRS and CDR2 YFSETQ. Deletions cut 4 bases from V and 0 bases from J, with 19 bases between. The CDR3 has 18 residues.

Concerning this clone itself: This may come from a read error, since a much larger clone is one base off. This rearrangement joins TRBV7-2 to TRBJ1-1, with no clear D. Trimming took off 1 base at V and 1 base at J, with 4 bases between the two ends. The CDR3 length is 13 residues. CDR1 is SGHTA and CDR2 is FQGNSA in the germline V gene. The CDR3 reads CASSLDRNTEAFF. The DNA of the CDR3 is TGTGCCAGCAGCTTAGACAGGAACACTGAAGCTTTCTTT. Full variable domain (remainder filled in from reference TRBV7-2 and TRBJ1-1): GAGVSQSPSNKVTEKGKDVELRCDPISGHTALYWYRQSLGQGLEFLIYFQGNSAPDKSGLPSDRFSAERTGGSVSTLTIQRTQQEDSAVYLCASSLDRNTEAFFGQGTRLTVV.

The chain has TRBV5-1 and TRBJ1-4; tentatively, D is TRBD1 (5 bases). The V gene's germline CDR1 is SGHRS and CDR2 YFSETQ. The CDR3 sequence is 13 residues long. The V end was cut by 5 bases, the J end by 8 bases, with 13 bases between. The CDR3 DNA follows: TGCGCCAGCAGACTAAACGGGGGGGAAAAACTGTTTTTT. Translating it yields CASRLNGGEKLFF.

CDR3 nucleotides: TGTGCCAGCAGCTTAGAAGGGGGCTATGGCTACACCTTC. It yields the protein CASSLEGGYGYTF. The rearrangement links TRBV11-3 to TRBJ1-2; TRBD1 might be the D (6 bases). Germline CDR1 SGHNT, CDR2 YENEEA. V lost 0 bases to trimming and J lost 4 bases, with 6 bases between them. CDR3 size: 13 residues.

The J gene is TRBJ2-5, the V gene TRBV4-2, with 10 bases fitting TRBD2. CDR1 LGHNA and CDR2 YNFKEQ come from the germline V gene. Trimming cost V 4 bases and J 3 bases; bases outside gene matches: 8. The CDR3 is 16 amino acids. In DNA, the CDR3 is TGTGCCAGCAGCCCGGACGGCAGCGGGGGGGAAGAGACCCAGTACTTC. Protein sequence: CASSPDGSGGEETQYF.

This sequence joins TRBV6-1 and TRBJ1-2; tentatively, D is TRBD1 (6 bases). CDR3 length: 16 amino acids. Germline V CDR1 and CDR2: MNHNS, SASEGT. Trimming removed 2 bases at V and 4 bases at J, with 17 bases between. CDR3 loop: CASSESAGAAGYGYTF. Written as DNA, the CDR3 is TGTGCCAGCAGTGAATCAGCAGGGGCGGCGGGCTATGGCTACACCTTC.

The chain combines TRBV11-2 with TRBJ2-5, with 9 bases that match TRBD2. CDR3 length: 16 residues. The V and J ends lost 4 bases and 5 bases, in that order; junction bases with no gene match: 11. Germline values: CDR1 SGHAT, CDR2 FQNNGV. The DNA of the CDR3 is TGTGCCAGCAGCTGGGGAGCGGGGGGACAGACGGAGACCCAGTACTTC. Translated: CASSWGAGGQTETQYF.

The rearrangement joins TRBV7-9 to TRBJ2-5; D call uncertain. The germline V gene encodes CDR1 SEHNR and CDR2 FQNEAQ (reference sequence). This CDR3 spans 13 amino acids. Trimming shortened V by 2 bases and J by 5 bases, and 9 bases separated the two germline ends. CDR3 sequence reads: CASSLSGEETQYF. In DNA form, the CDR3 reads TGTGCCAGCAGCTTATCTGGAGAGGAGACCCAGTACTTC.

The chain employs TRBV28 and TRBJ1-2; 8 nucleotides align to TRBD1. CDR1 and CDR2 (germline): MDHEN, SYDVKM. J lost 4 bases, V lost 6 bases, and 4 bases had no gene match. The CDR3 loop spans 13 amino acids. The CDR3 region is CASSTGGFYGYTF. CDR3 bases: TGTGCCAGCAGCACAGGGGGATTCTATGGCTACACCTTC.

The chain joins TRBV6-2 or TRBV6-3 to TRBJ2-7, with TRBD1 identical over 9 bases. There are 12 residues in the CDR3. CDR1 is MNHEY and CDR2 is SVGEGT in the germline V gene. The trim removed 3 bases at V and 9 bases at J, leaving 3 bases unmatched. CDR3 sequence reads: CASSYRQGGQYF. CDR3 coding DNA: TGTGCCAGCAGTTATCGACAGGGGGGGCAGTACTTC.

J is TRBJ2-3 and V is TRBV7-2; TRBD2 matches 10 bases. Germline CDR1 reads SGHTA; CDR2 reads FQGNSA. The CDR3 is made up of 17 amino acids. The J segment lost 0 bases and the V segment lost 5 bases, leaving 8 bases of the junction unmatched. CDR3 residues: CASSPVAGGLSTDTQYF. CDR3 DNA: TGTGCCAGCAGCCCCGTAGCGGGGGGCCTAAGCACAGATACGCAGTATTTT.

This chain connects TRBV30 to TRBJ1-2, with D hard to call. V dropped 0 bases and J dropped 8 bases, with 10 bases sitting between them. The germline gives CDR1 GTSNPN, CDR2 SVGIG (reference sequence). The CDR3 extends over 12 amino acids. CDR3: CAWSVGRGGYTF. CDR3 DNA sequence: TGTGCCTGGAGTGTGGGGAGAGGGGGCTACACCTTC.

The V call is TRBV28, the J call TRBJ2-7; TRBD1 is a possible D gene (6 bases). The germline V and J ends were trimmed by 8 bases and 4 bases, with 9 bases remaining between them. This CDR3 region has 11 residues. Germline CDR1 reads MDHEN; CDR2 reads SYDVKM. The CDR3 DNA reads TGTGCCAGCGGGGGCCCGTACGAGCAGTACTTC. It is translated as CASGGPYEQYF.

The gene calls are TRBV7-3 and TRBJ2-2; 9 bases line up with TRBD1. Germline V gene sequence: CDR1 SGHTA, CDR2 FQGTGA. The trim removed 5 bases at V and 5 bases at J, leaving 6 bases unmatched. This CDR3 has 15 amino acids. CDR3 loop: CASSRTGGATGELFF. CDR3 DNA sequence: TGTGCCAGCAGCCGAACAGGGGGCGCAACCGGGGAGCTGTTTTTT.

The CDR3 loop is CASSKQGIYGYTF. CDR3 coding DNA: TGTGCCAGCAGTAAACAGGGGATCTATGGCTACACCTTC. This chain links TRBV12-3 or TRBV12-4 with TRBJ1-2; 7 bases fit TRBD1. The CDR3 spans 13 residues. The trim removed 5 bases at V and 4 bases at J, leaving 4 bases unmatched.

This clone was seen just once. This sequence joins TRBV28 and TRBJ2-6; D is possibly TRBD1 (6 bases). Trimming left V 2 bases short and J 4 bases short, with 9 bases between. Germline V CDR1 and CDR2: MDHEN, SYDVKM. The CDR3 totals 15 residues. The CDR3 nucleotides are TGTGCCAGCAGTTTAACAGGGCCCGGGGCCAACGTCCTGACTTTC. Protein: CASSLTGPGANVLTF.